A selection of T cell receptor beta chains follows, all from one sample in a study of T cells in Graves' hyperthyroidism and ophthalmopathy. TCRdb reprocessed the multiplex PCR reads via MiXCR and lists one record per CDR3 protein. The data contain 380,000 or so distinct CDR3 sequences, about a fifth of them singletons. Sequenced input: blood. The receptors here all came from a young woman with Graves' hyperthyroidism. Each CDR3 is given without its conserved first and last residue. Each record gives: V gene, CDR3 protein.

TRBV6-2/TRBV6-3	ASSSPTGEAYEQY
TRBV2	ASSEGAPLYGYT
TRBV12-3/TRBV12-4	ASSPWAQNTEAF
TRBV7-8	ASSLGGLIYEQY
TRBV12-3/TRBV12-4	ASSSTGVGYT
TRBV10-1	ASSELGPNANTGELF
TRBV7-8	ASSSNSNQPQH
TRBV7-8	ASSGTGQGALGSPLH
TRBV4-2	ASSQEHSTYGYT
TRBV20-1	SARETGQETQY
TRBV7-9	ASSSQWTTNYEQY
TRBV2	ASRQGGTEAF
TRBV6-5	ASSYRQGSSGNTIY
TRBV12-3/TRBV12-4	ASKLAEDYEQY
TRBV30	AWRGEFGTEAF
TRBV7-2	ASSRLGQQETQY
TRBV7-3	ASSLSGHGETQY
TRBV12-3/TRBV12-4	ASSLSGRGEQY
TRBV6-1	AISGTGPPYEQY
TRBV7-6	ASSLAVGDTGELF
TRBV7-9	ASSPVVWGNGYT
TRBV20-1	SVGTGGTEAF
TRBV6-1	ASSEVQIFDSNQPQH
TRBV2	ASSEWPGIRDEQY
TRBV27	ASSLYPGMNTEAF
TRBV11-2	ASRTRRYKGGQETQY
TRBV12-3/TRBV12-4	ASIYDGLTEAF
TRBV5-1	ASSPWGPEAF
TRBV15	ATSGTGVSYEQY
TRBV5-1	ASSLAQGQLGYT
TRBV6-1	ASSEVGGAGNTIY
TRBV7-9	ASSRDGIMNTEAF
TRBV5-1	ASSLVSSGGPSYEQY
TRBV5-1	ASSRTTAGNAIY
TRBV5-1	ASSLTSGLQETQY
TRBV19	ASSRWDGASQPQH
TRBV2	ASRAMRTDEQY
TRBV5-1	ASSLAGTVGETQY
TRBV27	ASSLARTYGYT
TRBV24-1	ATSGPQTGELF
TRBV11-2	ASSLGGSSARGFSYGYT
TRBV5-1	ASSSGQLDYGYT
TRBV6-1	ASSSTPSGGQPQH
TRBV7-2	ASSSLNRNTIY
TRBV6-2/TRBV6-3	ASTQKSPRQGEWIGGYT
TRBV27	ASSLQGPYGYT
TRBV10-3	AISGQGTGSWEQY
TRBV2	ASTVSGANVLT
TRBV5-6	ASSPGGGGAEQY
TRBV20-1	SALISGANVLT
TRBV12-3/TRBV12-4	ASSLVGTSYGYT
TRBV20-1	SASLGTSGEVEQY
TRBV6-2/TRBV6-3	ASSTMNTGELF
TRBV12-5	ASGLGVPETQY